This entry lists 2 T cell receptor beta chains sequenced from one sample in a study of T cell responses to AZD1222 COVID-19 vaccine. Profiled with immunoSEQ multiplex PCR; TCRdb holds only in-frame clones, not every one. The profile shows about 140,000 clones, 75% to 95% of them singletons. The sample in question was peripheral blood, obtained on day 0 of AZD1222 vaccination. These receptors were obtained from an adult in good health.

V and J are TRBV19 and TRBJ1-4; D is perhaps TRBD1 (5 bases). CDR3 length: 18 amino acids. The germline V and J ends were trimmed by 1 base and 0 bases, with 15 bases remaining between them. CDR1 is LNHDA and CDR2 is SQIVND in the germline V gene (reference sequence). DNA for the CDR3: TGTGCCAGTAGTATAGCTAGGGACTCCAGGGCAACTAATGAAAAACTGTTTTTT. Amino acids: CASSIARDSRATNEKLFF.

This chain links TRBV2 with TRBJ2-5, with D maybe TRBD2 (5 bases). Germline V gene sequence: CDR1 SNHLY, CDR2 FYNNEI. The CDR3 runs to 14 residues. V lost 5 bases, J lost 2 bases, and 12 bases lay in between. In DNA form, the CDR3 reads TGTGCCAGCAGTCCGAGGGCGTGGCAAGAGACCCAGTACTTC. It specifies CASSPRAWQETQYF.